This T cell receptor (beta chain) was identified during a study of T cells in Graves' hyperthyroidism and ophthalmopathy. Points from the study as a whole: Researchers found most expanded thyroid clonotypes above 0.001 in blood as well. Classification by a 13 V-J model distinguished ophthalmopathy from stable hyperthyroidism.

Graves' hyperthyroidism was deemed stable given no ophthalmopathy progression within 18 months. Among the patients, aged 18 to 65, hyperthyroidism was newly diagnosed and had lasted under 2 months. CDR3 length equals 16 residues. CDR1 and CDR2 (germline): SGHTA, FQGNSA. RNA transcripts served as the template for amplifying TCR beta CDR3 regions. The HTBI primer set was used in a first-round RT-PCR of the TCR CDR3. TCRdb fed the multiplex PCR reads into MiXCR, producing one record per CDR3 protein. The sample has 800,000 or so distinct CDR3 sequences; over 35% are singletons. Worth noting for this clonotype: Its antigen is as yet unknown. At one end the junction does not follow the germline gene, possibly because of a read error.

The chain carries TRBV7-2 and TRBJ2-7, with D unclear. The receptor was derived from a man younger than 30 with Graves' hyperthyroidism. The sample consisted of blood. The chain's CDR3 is CASSQGIGWSVYEQYF. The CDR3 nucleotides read TGCGCCAGCAGCCAAGGCATTGGGTGGTCGGTCTACGAGCAGTACTTC.